Listed here is a single T cell receptor beta chain. This clonotype was seen ten or more times. Its antigen remains unidentified. Per-base quality was not reported, and no clone a single base away is much larger than it. CDR1 MDHEN and CDR2 SYDVKM are derived from the germline V gene. Counted from cysteine to phenylalanine, this CDR3 has 14 amino acids. The kept DNA is CDR3 alone, 42 bases in frame from the first base. V loses 8 bases, J loses 0 bases, and the germline ends lie 13 bases apart. This record belongs to a study of early T cells in non-severe SARS-CoV-2 infection listed by TCRdb under 2021. Study-wide context: Because TCR sequencing was done on bulk RNA from unsorted whole blood, the alpha and beta chains could not be paired. On the study overall, not on this receptor specifically: VDJdb matching was skewed toward anti-spike CD8 responses and likely underestimated virus-specific expansions by missing private and CD4 specificities.

A case-control design nested within a healthcare worker cohort in London, UK, was used, with weekly nasopharyngeal swab PCR tests and blood sampling performed. Healthcare workers were recruited between 23 and 31 March 2020, during the week of the UK lockdown, and were followed weekly for up to roughly 16 weeks. The library relied on 5' RACE. Instrument on record: NextSeq 500. Unique molecular identifiers were attached to individual cDNA molecules in the TCR library protocol so that sequencing error and PCR bias could be corrected. Both TCR alpha and beta chains were sequenced, and tight co-correlation was observed between alpha and beta sequence abundances in each sample. Turning to the authors' computational methods: Decombinator V4 was used to annotate the V gene, J gene and CDR3 of the TCR sequences. Expanded TCRs were defined as changing significantly between any two time points under a Poisson model with p below 0.0001. Abundances of TCRs were expressed as counts per million after normalisation to the total number of TCRs sequenced in each sample. MAIT TCRs were defined by TRAV1-2 paired with TRAJ12, TRAJ20 or TRAJ33, and iNKT TCRs by TRAV10 paired with TRAJ18. VDJdb, accessed 1 November 2021, was searched for CMV, EBV and SARS-CoV-2 annotated TCRs, excluding TCRs annotated for multiple antigens. TCRdb redid the processing of the public reads, applying fastp at Q25 and MiXCR, and retained in-frame beta chains. When rows share a CDR3 protein, they turn into one entry using the most common DNA and genes. The V and J calls were not made by the authors but by TCRdb's processing. This sample has tens of thousands of distinct CDR3 sequences in its table, and 12% of those were observed once. The top ten hold approximately 4% of the sample.

The receptor was isolated from an adult who was a healthcare worker with PCR-confirmed SARS-CoV-2 infection or an uninfected control (not recorded which). This chain is built from TRBV28 and TRBJ2-5, with the D gene call left open. Sequencing was carried out using whole blood. The CDR3 protein: CASSILQYQETQYF. In nucleotides, the sequence is TGTGCCAGCTCTATACTACAGTACCAAGAGACCCAGTACTTC.